Below are 27 T cell receptor beta chains sequenced from a single sample in a study of response to subunit inactivated influenza vaccine. In TCRdb, the RT-PCR reads were re-called with MiXCR into one record per CDR3 protein. The table includes more than 700,000 distinct CDR3 sequences, approximately 21% detected once. The sequencing here drew on PBMCs from blood, taken around 5 days after vaccination. All receptors come from a man aged 50-59 years who received an inactivated influenza vaccine.

This clonotype was observed many times. V gene TRBV5-1 combines with J gene TRBJ2-4; TRBD1 matches 9 bases. The CDR3 totals 16 residues. The ends lost 4 bases at V and 2 bases at J; junction bases unmatched: 7. CDR1 is SGHRS and CDR2 is YFSETQ in the germline V gene. The CDR3 DNA sequence: TGCGCCAGCAGCCTCAGGACAGGGGAGCCCAAAAACATTCAGTACTTC. Translated, it gives CASSLRTGEPKNIQYF.

This rearrangement joins TRBV7-9 to TRBJ1-3; D is uncertain. CDR3 length: 15 residues. Looked up from germline, CDR1 is SEHNR and CDR2 is FQNEAQ (reference sequence). Trimming took off 1 base at V and 1 base at J, with 8 bases between the two ends. DNA of the CDR3: TGTGCCAGCAGCTTAGGTTCGGGATCTGGAAACACCATATATTTT. Protein sequence: CASSLGSGSGNTIYF.

In its sample, this clonotype was seen a few times. The chain has TRBV6-1 and TRBJ2-4; 9 nucleotides align to TRBD1. Germline-derived CDR1 and CDR2 are MNHNS and SASEGT. The CDR3 covers 15 residues. After removal of 6 bases from V and 7 bases from J, the junction contained 10 bases not matched to a gene. The CDR3 nucleotides read TGTGCCAGCAGACCGAGGGGGACAGGGCCCAACATTCAGTACTTC. It yields the protein CASRPRGTGPNIQYF.

The rearrangement links TRBV7-9 to TRBJ2-1; 11 nucleotides align to TRBD2. CDR1 is SEHNR, CDR2 FQNEAQ, per germline (reference sequence). The CDR3 runs to 16 residues. V trimming: 5 bases; J trimming: 8 bases; junction bases outside the gene matches: 11. The CDR3 reads CASSIISGRAMHEQFF. CDR3 DNA sequence: TGTGCCAGCAGCATTATTAGCGGGAGGGCCATGCATGAGCAGTTCTTC. The variable domain in full, completed from reference TRBV7-9 and TRBJ2-1, reads DTGVSQNPRHKITKRGQNVTFRCDPISEHNRLYWYRQTLGQGPEFLTYFQNEAQLEKSRLLSDRFSAERPKGSFSTLEIQRTEQGDSAMYLCASSIISGRAMHEQFFGPGTRLTVL.

V usage is TRBV20-1 and J usage is TRBJ2-1, with D maybe TRBD1 (5 bases). Germline CDR1 reads DFQATT; CDR2 reads SNEGSKA (reference sequence). CDR3 length equals 14 residues. V lost 7 bases and J 1 base, leaving 14 bases between the germline ends. The CDR3 sequence: CSEKDITSYNEQFF. Here the CDR3 DNA reads TGCAGTGAAAAGGACATCACGTCCTACAATGAGCAGTTCTTC.

The J gene is TRBJ2-2, the V gene TRBV4-1; possibly TRBD2 for D (7 bases). V lost 0 bases, J lost 4 bases, and 15 bases lay in between. This CDR3 has 17 amino acids. CDR1 MGHRA and CDR2 YSYEKL come from the germline V gene. The CDR3 nucleotides are TGCGCCAGCAGCCAAGATGTAGGGGGGGCGGTCACCGGGGAGCTGTTTTTT. Translation gives CASSQDVGGAVTGELFF.

This clonotype was seen many times. This sequence joins TRBV20-1 and TRBJ1-5, with D unclear. This CDR3 spans 12 amino acids. V was trimmed by 6 bases and J by 5 bases, leaving 11 bases between them. CDR1 is DFQATT, CDR2 SNEGSKA, per germline (reference sequence). The CDR3 loop is CSAAVLDQPQHF. For the CDR3, the DNA is TGCAGTGCGGCAGTCTTGGATCAGCCCCAGCATTTT.

This clonotype was seen more than once but under ten times. The CDR3 region has the DNA TGCAGTGCCCCCAAGGAAGGGGCGGCAACTAATGAAAAACTGTTTTTT. Its protein product is CSAPKEGAATNEKLFF. The chain joins TRBV20-1 to TRBJ1-4; tentative D call: TRBD1 (5 bases). Trimming left V 6 bases short and J 0 bases short, with 17 bases between. Per germline, CDR1 DFQATT and CDR2 SNEGSKA (reference sequence). The CDR3 is 16 amino acids.

The chain joins TRBV20-1 to TRBJ2-7; 8 positions match TRBD2. The CDR3 contains 12 residues. Germline V lookup: CDR1 DFQATT, CDR2 SNEGSKA (reference sequence). V trimming: 5 bases; J trimming: 5 bases; junction bases outside the gene matches: 5. As DNA, the CDR3 is TGCAGTGCTGCCGGGAGGGTCGACGAGCAGTACTTC. It translates to CSAAGRVDEQYF.

The CDR3 loop is CSARDSGIPGANVLTF. The CDR3 DNA sequence: TGCAGTGCTAGAGATTCAGGGATCCCTGGGGCCAACGTCCTGACTTTC. This rearrangement joins TRBV20-1 to TRBJ2-6, with D tentatively TRBD1 (5 bases). CDR3 length equals 16 residues. Germline V lookup: CDR1 DFQATT, CDR2 SNEGSKA (reference sequence). V lost 0 bases and J 2 bases, leaving 11 bases between the germline ends.

The chain links TRBV24-1 to TRBJ2-5, with TRBD2 matching 10 bases. V lost 1 base, J lost 4 bases, and 2 bases stayed unmatched. The CDR3 loop spans 15 amino acids. The germline V gene encodes CDR1 KGHDR and CDR2 SFDVKD. This chain's CDR3 is CATSDFLAGGETQYF. CDR3 nucleotides: TGTGCCACCAGTGATTTCTTAGCGGGAGGAGAGACCCAGTACTTC.

This clonotype was observed a handful of times. The chain joins TRBV20-1 to TRBJ2-7; 9 bases are a match to TRBD1. The CDR3 has 13 amino acids. Germline CDR1 and CDR2: DFQATT and SNEGSKA (reference sequence). The V gene end was trimmed by 4 bases and the J gene end by 3 bases; junction bases not matched to a gene: 4. CDR3 sequence reads: CSATEGQGYEQYF. In DNA form, the CDR3 reads TGCAGTGCTACCGAGGGACAGGGCTACGAGCAGTACTTC.

The J gene is TRBJ1-1, the V gene TRBV5-1, with no clear D. This CDR3 is 14 amino acids long. Trimming shortened V by 0 bases and J by 3 bases, and 9 bases separated the two germline ends. CDR1 is SGHRS and CDR2 is YFSETQ in the germline V gene. Written as DNA, the CDR3 is TGCGCCAGCAGCTTGGTTTCCTGGGACACTGAAGCTTTCTTT. The encoded protein is CASSLVSWDTEAFF. The whole variable domain, filled in from reference TRBV5-1 and TRBJ1-1, reads KAGVTQTPRYLIKTRGQQVTLSCSPISGHRSVSWYQQTPGQGLQFLFEYFSETQRNKGNFPGRFSGRQFSNSRSEMNVSTLELGDSALYLCASSLVSWDTEAFFGQGTRLTVV.

J is TRBJ2-7 and V is TRBV20-1; D might be TRBD1 (7 bases). The germline V gene has CDR1 DFQATT and CDR2 SNEGSKA (reference sequence). V was pared by 5 bases and J by 3 bases, with 26 bases between. The CDR3 totals 17 residues. For the CDR3, the DNA is TGCAGTGCTGTCGGGACAGAGGTAGGGGGGAAAATCTACGAGCAGTACTTC. Translated, it gives CSAVGTEVGGKIYEQYF.

This clonotype was recorded many times. This sequence joins TRBV20-1 and TRBJ2-1; D is ambiguous. V was pared by 0 bases and J by 10 bases, with 10 bases between. CDR1 and CDR2 from the germline V gene are DFQATT and SNEGSKA (reference sequence). The CDR3 totals 12 residues. DNA of the CDR3: TGCAGTGCTAGAGATCTCGCCCAAGAGCAGTTCTTC. Translation gives CSARDLAQEQFF.

The table lists this clonotype with a count of one. The chain recombines TRBV12-3 or TRBV12-4 with TRBJ2-5, with TRBD1 matching 9 bases. The CDR3 runs to 15 residues. V lost 1 base and J lost 5; bases outside the gene matches: 5. CDR3 sequence (DNA): TGTGCCAGCAGTTTAGTGACAGGGGGTAGTGAGACCCAGTACTTC. Encoded protein: CASSLVTGGSETQYF.

The chain employs TRBV7-2 and TRBJ2-7, with TRBD1 matching 11 bases. CDR1 is SGHTA, CDR2 FQGNSA, per germline. The CDR3 spans 17 residues. The V segment lost 0 bases and the J segment 6 bases; nucleotides outside the gene matches: 10. CDR3 amino acids: CASSLARDRGFLREQYF. The CDR3 DNA follows: TGTGCCAGCAGCTTAGCCCGGGACAGGGGGTTTCTACGCGAGCAGTACTTC.

The chain links TRBV29-1 to TRBJ2-4, with D perhaps given as TRBD1 or TRBD2 (6 bases each). Germline lookup yields CDR1 SQVTM and CDR2 ANQGSEA. The CDR3 has 15 residues. Trimming took off 2 bases at V and 3 bases at J, with 14 bases between the two ends. The CDR3 loop reads CSVENNREDKNIQYF. The CDR3 bases are TGCAGCGTTGAAAATAACAGGGAGGACAAAAACATTCAGTACTTC. The full variable domain, completed using reference TRBV29-1 and TRBJ2-4, is SAVISQKPSRDICQRGTSLTIQCQVDSQVTMMFWYRQQPGQSLTLIATANQGSEATYESGFVIDKFPISRPNLTFSTLTVSNMSPEDSSIYLCSVENNREDKNIQYFGAGTRLSVL.

This clonotype was detected ten times or more. The chain uses TRBV28 and TRBJ2-7; the D is unclear. V lost 6 bases to trimming and J lost 0 bases, with 9 bases between them. Germline V CDR1 and CDR2: MDHEN, SYDVKM. The CDR3 contains 13 residues. This CDR3 reads CASRSGVSYEQYF. CDR3 nucleotide sequence: TGTGCCAGCAGGTCAGGCGTCTCCTACGAGCAGTACTTC.

There are a few counts of this clonotype. The chain employs TRBV12-3 or TRBV12-4 and TRBJ2-3; D assignment may be TRBD1 or TRBD2 (5 bases each). CDR3 size: 13 residues. V was clipped by 11 bases and J by 5 bases, with 17 bases between them. CDR3 region: CAGGSGHGDTQYF. In nucleotides, the CDR3 is TGTGCCGGGGGATCCGGGCATGGAGATACGCAGTATTTT.

This clonotype was counted ten times or more. At one boundary the junction diverges from the germline segment, which might be a read error. The chain joins TRBV7-2 to TRBJ2-1; 8 bases are shared with TRBD1. The germline V gene encodes CDR1 SGHTA and CDR2 FQGNSA. The CDR3 consists of 15 residues. The CDR3 is CASSLVQGAYNEQFF. The CDR3 bases are TGCGCCAGCAGCTTGGTTCAGGGGGCTTACAATGAGCAGTTCTTC.

This chain uses TRBV20-1 with TRBJ2-3; D is perhaps TRBD1 (6 bases). Per germline, CDR1 DFQATT and CDR2 SNEGSKA (reference sequence). The V end was cut by 3 bases, the J end by 5 bases, with 21 bases between. The CDR3 is 16 residues long. In nucleotides, the CDR3 is TGCAGTGCTAGCACCTCCAGGGGAAGTCCCGGAGATACGCAGTATTTT. The encoded protein is CSASTSRGSPGDTQYF.

This rearrangement joins TRBV2 to TRBJ2-7; tentatively, D is TRBD1 (5 bases). Trimming cost V 7 bases and J 2 bases, with 9 bases left between them. The CDR3 runs to 12 residues. Germline CDR1 and CDR2: SNHLY and FYNNEI. Here the CDR3 reads CASIAGPYEQYF. The CDR3 DNA is TGTGCCAGCATTGCAGGGCCCTACGAGCAGTACTTC.

In its sample, this clonotype was seen many times. The gene calls are TRBV20-1 and TRBJ2-1, with D perhaps matching TRBD2 (7 bases). This CDR3 contains 11 residues. The germline V gene has CDR1 DFQATT and CDR2 SNEGSKA (reference sequence). The V and J ends lost 1 base and 10 bases respectively, with 8 bases between them. The CDR3 here is CSARGGGEQFF. The CDR3 DNA reads TGCAGTGCTAGAGGGGGGGGCGAGCAGTTCTTC.

This clonotype was recorded at least ten times. CDR3 DNA sequence: TGTGCCATCAGTGAGTCCCTAGCGGAAACCTACGAGCAGTACTTC. Translating it yields CAISESLAETYEQYF. The V and J genes are TRBV10-3 and TRBJ2-7; 7 bases are a match to TRBD2. The V segment lost 0 bases and the J segment 2 bases; nucleotides outside the gene matches: 4. The CDR3 runs to 15 residues. In germline, CDR1 is ENHRY, CDR2 SYGVKD.

The chain combines TRBV7-8 with TRBJ2-3, with D unresolved. Germline CDR1 and CDR2: SGHVS and FQNEAQ. V lost 0 bases to trimming and J lost 5 bases, with 12 bases between them. The CDR3 runs 15 residues. The CDR3: CASSLAPRSEDTQYF. In DNA, the CDR3 is TGTGCCAGCAGCTTAGCGCCAAGATCGGAAGATACGCAGTATTTT.

The CDR3 DNA sequence: TGTGCCAGCAGCGTAGCAGGGGGCGATACCGAGCAGTACTTC. This sequence encodes CASSVAGGDTEQYF. The rearrangement uses TRBV9 and TRBJ2-7; TRBD1 matches at 8 bases. Looked up from germline, CDR1 is SGDLS and CDR2 is YYNGEE. The junction had 5 bases not matched to a gene; V was cut back by 0 bases and J by 6 bases. The CDR3 is 14 amino acids.